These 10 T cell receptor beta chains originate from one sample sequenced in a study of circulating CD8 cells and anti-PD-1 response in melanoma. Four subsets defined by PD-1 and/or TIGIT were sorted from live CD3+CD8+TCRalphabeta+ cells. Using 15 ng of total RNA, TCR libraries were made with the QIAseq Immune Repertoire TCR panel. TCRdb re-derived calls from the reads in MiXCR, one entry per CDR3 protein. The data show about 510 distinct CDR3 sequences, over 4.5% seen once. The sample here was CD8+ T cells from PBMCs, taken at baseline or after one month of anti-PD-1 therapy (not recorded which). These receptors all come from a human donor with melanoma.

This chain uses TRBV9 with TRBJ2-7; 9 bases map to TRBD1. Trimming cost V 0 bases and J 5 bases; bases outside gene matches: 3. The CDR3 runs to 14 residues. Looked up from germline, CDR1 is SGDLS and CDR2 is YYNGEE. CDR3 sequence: CASSVGTGVHEQYF. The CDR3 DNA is TGTGCCAGCAGCGTAGGGACAGGGGTCCACGAGCAGTACTTC.

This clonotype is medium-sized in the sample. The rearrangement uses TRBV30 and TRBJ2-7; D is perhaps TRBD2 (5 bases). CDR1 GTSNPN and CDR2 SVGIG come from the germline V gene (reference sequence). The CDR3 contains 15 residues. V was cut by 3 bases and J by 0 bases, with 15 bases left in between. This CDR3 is CAWREEASSSYEQYF. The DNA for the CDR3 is TGTGCCTGGAGAGAGGAGGCCTCGAGCTCCTACGAGCAGTACTTC.

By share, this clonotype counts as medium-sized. The DNA for the CDR3 is TGTGCCAGTAGTATAGTCCCGGGACAGTTCATCACTGAAGCTTTCTTT. This encodes CASSIVPGQFITEAFF. The genes are TRBV19 and TRBJ1-1, with 7 bases fitting TRBD1. CDR1 and CDR2 (germline): LNHDA, SQIVND (reference sequence). The CDR3 extends over 16 amino acids. The V segment lost 1 base and the J segment 4 bases; nucleotides outside the gene matches: 9.

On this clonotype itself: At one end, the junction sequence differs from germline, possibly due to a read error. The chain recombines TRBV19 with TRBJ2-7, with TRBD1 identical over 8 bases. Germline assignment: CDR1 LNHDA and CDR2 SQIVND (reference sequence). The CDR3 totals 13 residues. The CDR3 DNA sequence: TGTGCCAGTAGTTCCTGGGACAGGAAGGCGTTTTATTTC. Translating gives CASSSWDRKAFYF.

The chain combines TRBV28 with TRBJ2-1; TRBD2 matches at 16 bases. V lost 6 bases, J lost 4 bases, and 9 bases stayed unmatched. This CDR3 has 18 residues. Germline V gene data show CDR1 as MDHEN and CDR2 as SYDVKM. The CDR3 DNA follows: TGTGCCAGCAGACCCGAGGGACTAGCGGGGGGGCTATACAATGAGCAGTTCTTC. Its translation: CASRPEGLAGGLYNEQFF.

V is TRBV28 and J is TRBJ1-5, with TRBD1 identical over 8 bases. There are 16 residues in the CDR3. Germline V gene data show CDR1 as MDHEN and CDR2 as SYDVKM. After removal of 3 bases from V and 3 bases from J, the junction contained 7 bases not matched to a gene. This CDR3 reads CASSLQPGGFNQPQHF. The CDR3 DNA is TGTGCCAGCAGTTTGCAACCAGGGGGCTTCAATCAGCCCCAGCATTTT.

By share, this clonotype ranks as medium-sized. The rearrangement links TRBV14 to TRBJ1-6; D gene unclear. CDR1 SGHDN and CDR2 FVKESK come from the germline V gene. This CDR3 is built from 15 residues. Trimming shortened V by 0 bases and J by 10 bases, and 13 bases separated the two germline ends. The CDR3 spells CASSQDGVGRSPLHF. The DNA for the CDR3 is TGTGCCAGCAGCCAAGACGGGGTAGGGCGATCACCCCTCCACTTT.

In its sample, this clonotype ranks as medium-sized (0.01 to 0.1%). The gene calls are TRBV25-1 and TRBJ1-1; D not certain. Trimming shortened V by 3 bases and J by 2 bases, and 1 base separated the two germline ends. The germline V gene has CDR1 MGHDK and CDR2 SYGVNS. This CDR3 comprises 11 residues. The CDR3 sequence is CASSDNTEAFF. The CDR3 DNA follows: TGTGCCAGCAGTGATAACACTGAAGCTTTCTTT.

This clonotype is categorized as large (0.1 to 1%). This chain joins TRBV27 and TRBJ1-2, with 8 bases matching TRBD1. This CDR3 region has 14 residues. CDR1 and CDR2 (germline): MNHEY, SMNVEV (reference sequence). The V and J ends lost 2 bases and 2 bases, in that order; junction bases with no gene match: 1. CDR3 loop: CASSLQGANYGYTF. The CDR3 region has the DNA TGTGCCAGCAGTTTACAGGGGGCAAACTATGGCTACACCTTC.

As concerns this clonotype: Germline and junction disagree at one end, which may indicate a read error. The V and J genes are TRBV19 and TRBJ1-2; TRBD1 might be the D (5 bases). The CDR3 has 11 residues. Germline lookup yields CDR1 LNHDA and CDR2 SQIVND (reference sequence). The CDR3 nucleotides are TGTGCCAGCAGTAGGGGCTATGGCTACACCTTC. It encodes CASSRGYGYTF.